These T cell receptor beta chains were read from a single sample in a study of cytomegalovirus exposure and HLA in healthy donors. The data were produced by immunoSEQ multiplex PCR, yet TCRdb's version contains in-frame clones alone and is incomplete. The sample contains 150,000 or so clones, approximately 80% of which appear only once. Specimen: PBMCs. The receptors here all came from a woman aged 35 to 49 in good health and CMV-seropositive. CDR3s include the opening cysteine and the closing phenylalanine or tryptophan. D genes are given only for firm matches. Clone size is not always given. Where it is, it says once, few, many or a class for expanded clones.

abundance	d_gene	v_gene	len	j_gene	CDR3nt	CDR3aa
.	TRBD1	TRBV6-5	16	TRBJ2-5	TGTGCCAGCAGTTATGGGGCAGGGGGCCGCCAAGAGACCCAGTACTTC	CASSYGAGGRQETQYF
once	TRBD2	TRBV11-2	15	TRBJ2-7	TGTGCCAGCAGCTTAGCTAGCGGGAGTCCCCTGGAGCAGTACTTC	CASSLASGSPLEQYF
.	TRBD2	TRBV27	14	TRBJ2-5	TGTGCCAGCAGCCTTAGCGGGACCCCGAAGACCCAGTACTTC	CASSLSGTPKTQYF
.	.	TRBV5-6	14	TRBJ2-5	TGTGCCAGCAGACCTCTCGGGAAACAAGAGACCCAGTACTTC	CASRPLGKQETQYF
.	.	TRBV18	15	TRBJ1-1	TGTGCCAGCTCTGCCTACTGGGACTTCAACACTGAAGCTTTCTTT	CASSAYWDFNTEAFF
once	.	TRBV5-4	19	TRBJ2-4	TGTGCCACCGAACATTATAGCGCCGAGGTTCGTCGAGCCAAAAACATTCAGTACTTC	CATEHYSAEVRRAKNIQYF
.	TRBD2	TRBV14	15	TRBJ2-1	TGTGCCAGCAGCCAAGCTAGCGGGAGTGCCGCTGAGCAGTTCTTC	CASSQASGSAAEQFF
.	.	TRBV5-6	17	TRBJ1-1	TGTGCCAGCAGCTTGGACGCGGCAGAGGGGAGGGACACTGAAGCTTTCTTT	CASSLDAAEGRDTEAFF
.	.	TRBV7-8	12	TRBJ2-4	TGTGCCAGCAGCTTAGTCGCGGGTCTTCAGTACTTC	CASSLVAGLQYF
.	TRBD2	TRBV5-3	16	TRBJ2-5	TGTGCCAGAATAAGCGGGAGCGGGAGAGGAAATGAGACCCAGTACTTC	CARISGSGRGNETQYF
.	.	TRBV6-1	15	TRBJ2-7	TGTGCCAGCGGGGGGGGAACAGGGTATCCCTACGAGCAGTACTTC	CASGGGTGYPYEQYF
once	TRBD2	TRBV5-1	15	TRBJ2-2	TGCGCCAGCAGCACGTTAGCGGGAAACACCGGGGAGCTGTTTTTT	CASSTLAGNTGELFF
.	TRBD1	TRBV2	15	TRBJ1-2	TGTGCCAGCAGCGTTTTATTGCAGGGGGGTTATGGCTACACCTTC	CASSVLLQGGYGYTF
.	TRBD2	TRBV2	14	TRBJ2-1	TGTGCCAGCACCGGTAGCGGGTCCTACAATGAGCAGTTCTTC	CASTGSGSYNEQFF
.	TRBD1	TRBV5-6	16	TRBJ1-1	TGTGCCAGCAGCTTGCAACAGGGGGCCCTGAACACCGAAGCTTTCTTT	CASSLQQGALNTEAFF
.	TRBD2	TRBV18	19	TRBJ2-1	TGTGCCAGCTCAGAACGGGTGGTGGCGGCGGGAGGGCCCTTGAATGAGCAGTTCTTC	CASSERVVAAGGPLNEQFF
once	TRBD1	TRBV27	17	TRBJ2-3	TGTGCCAGCAGTTTATCGAATTACAGGGGGCGTACAGATACGCAGTATTTT	CASSLSNYRGRTDTQYF
.	TRBD1	TRBV10-3	13	TRBJ2-7	TGTGCCATCAGTCGGGCAGGGGGTTACGAGCAGTACTTC	CAISRAGGYEQYF
.	TRBD1	TRBV14	18	TRBJ2-2	TGTGCCAGCAGCCATACCGGGACAGGGGTCCTAAACACCGGGGAGCTGTTTTTT	CASSHTGTGVLNTGELFF
once	.	TRBV18	14	TRBJ2-5	TGTGCCAGCTCACCACCGGGGCCCGAAGAGACCCAGTACTTC	CASSPPGPEETQYF
.	TRBD2	TRBV6-1	15	TRBJ2-7	TGTGCCAGCAGTGAAACTAGCGGGAGGGCCTACGAGCAGTACTTC	CASSETSGRAYEQYF
.	.	TRBV19	14	TRBJ1-5	TGTGCCAGTAGTATGGGCAGGGATTCAAGGCCCCAGCATTTT	CASSMGRDSRPQHF
.	TRBD1	TRBV18	14	TRBJ1-2	TGTGCCAGCTCACCCGGACAGGGCCGATATGGCTACACCTTC	CASSPGQGRYGYTF
.	.	TRBV19	15	TRBJ1-4	TGTGCCAGTAGTATTGACAGAGGAACTAATGAAAAACTGTTTTTT	CASSIDRGTNEKLFF
.	TRBD2	TRBV7-9	16	TRBJ2-1	TGTGCCAACCAGCCTCCCTCAGCGGGAGGGGAGGATGAGCAGTTCTTC	CANQPPSAGGEDEQFF
.	.	TRBV19	14	TRBJ1-3	TGTGCCAGTAGCCGGGGGGGAACTGGAAACACCATATATTTT	CASSRGGTGNTIYF
.	.	TRBV5-4	18	TRBJ2-1	TGTGCCAGCAGCCTCCGGACATTTTCCCGGCGAGCCTACAATGAGCAGTTCTTC	CASSLRTFSRRAYNEQFF
once	.	TRBV10-1	15	TRBJ2-3	TGCGCCAGCAGTAAAACCGGGACTAGCACAGATACGCAGTATTTT	CASSKTGTSTDTQYF
.	TRBD1	TRBV14	14	TRBJ2-7	TGTGCCAGCAGCCGCCGGGACAGGGACTACGAGCAGTACTTC	CASSRRDRDYEQYF
.	TRBD1	TRBV27	17	TRBJ1-5	TGTGCCAGCAGTTTAACCCCTCTGACAGGGGACAATCAGCCCCAGCATTTT	CASSLTPLTGDNQPQHF
.	.	TRBV4-1	18	TRBJ1-1	TGCGCCAGCAGCCAAGAGGGTGGGGGGGGGCTAATGAACACTGAAGCTTTCTTT	CASSQEGGGGLMNTEAFF
.	.	TRBV20-1	11	TRBJ2-7	TGCAGTGCCGATACAGTCTACGAGCAGTACTTC	CSADTVYEQYF
.	.	TRBV29-1	12	TRBJ2-5	TGCAGCGTTGCCGACGGGAAAGAGACCCAGTACTTC	CSVADGKETQYF
.	.	TRBV7-9	15	TRBJ2-3	TGTGCCAGCAGCTTGGGACAATCGGCCGGAGATACGCAGTATTTT	CASSLGQSAGDTQYF
few	.	TRBV6-5	16	TRBJ1-1	TGTGCCAGCAGTTCCAGGGGTAAGGATGTAAACACTGAAGCTTTCTTT	CASSSRGKDVNTEAFF
.	.	TRBV18	13	TRBJ2-7	TGTGCCAGCTCACGTGGACAGTCCTACGAGCAGTACTTC	CASSRGQSYEQYF
.	TRBD1	TRBV16	13	TRBJ1-1	TGTGCCAGCAGCTTAGACAGGGACACTGAAGCTTTCTTT	CASSLDRDTEAFF
.	.	TRBV21-1	18	TRBJ2-6	TGTGCCAGCAGCAAAGCGGTAGACACACACTCTGGGGCCAACGTCCTGACTTTC	CASSKAVDTHSGANVLTF